This T cell receptor (beta chain) emerged from a study of identical twins. Findings of the study overall: Insertions were fewer in abundant cord blood beta clonotypes, whereas memory repertoires showed none of this pattern.

Trimming removed 8 bases from V and 6 bases from J, with 8 bases in between. CDR3 length: 11 amino acids. Germline CDR1 and CDR2: MNHEY and SVGAGI. Using its own MiXCR run on the 5' RACE reads, TCRdb lists one record per CDR3 protein. The sample gives 300,000 or so distinct CDR3 sequences, 8% to 9.5% of which show up once; 7% to 8.5% is in the top ten. Concerning this clonotype itself: Its antigen is undetermined.

This same sample was also taken into another study, of yellow fever vaccine responses in identical twins.

The sample was CD8+ T cells sorted from blood. This sequence was found in a woman under 30 in good health. The J gene is TRBJ1-5, the V gene TRBV6-5; D is perhaps TRBD1 (5 bases). CDR3 loop: CASPRVQPQHF. In DNA, the CDR3 is TGTGCCAGCCCCAGGGTTCAGCCCCAGCATTTT.